This is a list of T cell receptor beta chains from one sample in a study of blood T cells in healthy people across ages. TCRdb itself ran the 5' RACE reads through MiXCR, one entry per CDR3 protein. The repertoire has under 800,000 distinct CDR3 sequences, 43% of them found once; the top ten carry approximately 22%. Material for sequencing was blood. These receptors all stem from a woman aged 60-70 years in good health. CDR3s include the opening cysteine and the closing phenylalanine or tryptophan. A D gene is named only where the DNA matches it firmly. Rows give clone size only sometimes, using once, few, many, or a class for an expanded clone.

J gene | V gene | CDR3 length | clone size | D gene | CDR3 DNA | CDR3 protein
TRBJ2-3 | TRBV27 | 16 | . | TRBD1 | TGTGCCAGCAGTTTCGGACAGGGGCTAGGCACAGATACGCAGTATTTT | CASSFGQGLGTDTQYF
TRBJ2-5 | TRBV28 | 16 | . | TRBD1 | TGTGCCAGCAGGCACCGGGACAGGAGGTACCAAGAGACCCGGTACTTC | CASRHRDRRYQETRYF
TRBJ2-3 | TRBV7-8 | 17 | . | . | TGTGCCAGCAGCGGCCGATCTAGCGCCTTAAACATTGATACGCAGTATTTT | CASSGRSSALNIDTQYF
TRBJ2-7 | TRBV20-1 | 16 | once | TRBD2 | TGCAGTGCTAGAGGCGGGACTAGCGGGAATACCTACGAGCAGTACTTC | CSARGGTSGNTYEQYF
TRBJ2-7 | TRBV12-3/TRBV12-4 | 14 | few | TRBD2 | TGTGCCAGCGGGACACGGACTAGCGGCTACGAGCAGTACTTC | CASGTRTSGYEQYF
TRBJ2-1 | TRBV20-1 | 15 | few | TRBD2 | TGCAGTGCTTACCCTACTAGCGGGGCCTACAATGAGCAGTTCTTC | CSAYPTSGAYNEQFF
TRBJ2-7 | TRBV6-6 | 14 | . | TRBD1 | TGTGCCAGCATCAGACAGGGGGATCGCTACGAGCAGTACTTC | CASIRQGDRYEQYF
TRBJ2-3 | TRBV30 | 16 | . | TRBD2 | TGTGCCTGGAGTCTAACTGGACTAGCGGGGGGGGGCACGCAGTATTTT | CAWSLTGLAGGGTQYF
TRBJ1-2 | TRBV6-1 | 14 | few | . | TGTGCCAGCAGTGAAGGGGACCACAGAGGGGGCTACACCTTC | CASSEGDHRGGYTF
TRBJ2-7 | TRBV28 | 15 | once | TRBD2 | TGTGCCAGCAGGCGGACTAGCGGGCTGTCCTACGAGCAGTACTTC | CASRRTSGLSYEQYF
TRBJ2-3 | TRBV20-1 | 15 | . | TRBD2 | TGCAGTGCTAGAGCTCTAGCGGGAGCGGGGGATACGCAGTATTTT | CSARALAGAGDTQYF
TRBJ2-1 | TRBV7-9 | 12 | . | . | TGTGCCAGCAGCTTTCCGGGTAGTGAGCAGTTCTTC | CASSFPGSEQFF
TRBJ1-2 | TRBV12-3/TRBV12-4 | 12 | . | TRBD1 | TGTGCCAGCAGTCAGGGACAGGGGCGCTACACCTTC | CASSQGQGRYTF
TRBJ1-5 | TRBV6-1 | 14 | . | . | TGTGCCAGCAGTGCCCAGGGGTTAGGTCAGCCCCAGCATTTT | CASSAQGLGQPQHF
TRBJ1-5 | TRBV27 | 15 | . | TRBD1 | TGTGCCAGCAGATCGACAGGGTCTGTCAATCAGCCCCAGCATTTT | CASRSTGSVNQPQHF
TRBJ2-7 | TRBV2 | 14 | few | . | TGTGCCAGCAGTGAAGAGGCCAGCTCCTACGAGCAGTACTTC | CASSEEASSYEQYF
TRBJ2-1 | TRBV6-6 | 13 | . | TRBD2 | TGTGCCACCGGGACTAGCGGGAGTCATGAGCAGTTCTTC | CATGTSGSHEQFF
TRBJ2-1 | TRBV11-2 | 16 | . | . | TGTGCCAGCAGCTCCGAGGCGGGCTGGGGAGACAGTGAGCAGTTCTTC | CASSSEAGWGDSEQFF
TRBJ1-4 | TRBV20-1 | 13 | . | . | TGCAGTGCCCCGGCGGGTACTAATGAAAAACTGTTTTTT | CSAPAGTNEKLFF
TRBJ2-7 | TRBV3-1 | 16 | few | . | TGTGCCAGCAGCCAAGATTTTAGCGGTCCTGACTACGAGCAGTACTTC | CASSQDFSGPDYEQYF
TRBJ1-2 | TRBV3-1 | 16 | . | . | TGTGCCAGCAGCCACATTCGGGATACAGGGCCCTCTGGCTACACCTTC | CASSHIRDTGPSGYTF
TRBJ2-5 | TRBV30 | 14 | once | TRBD1 | TGTGCCTGGAGTACAGGGGAATACGGGGAGACCCAGTACTTC | CAWSTGEYGETQYF
TRBJ1-4 | TRBV3-1 | 17 | . | . | TGTGCCAGCAGCCAAGATAGAAGGAGGACCACTAATGAAAAACTGTTTTTT | CASSQDRRRTTNEKLFF
TRBJ2-4 | TRBV29-1 | 19 | few | TRBD2 | TGCAGCGTTGAAGATCAGAGAGCGGGAGCGGGGCTGCCCAAAAACATTCAGTACTTC | CSVEDQRAGAGLPKNIQYF
TRBJ2-3 | TRBV29-1 | 13 | . | . | TGCAGCGTTCCCGGCTTCGAACGGAGGACGCAGTATTTT | CSVPGFERRTQYF
TRBJ2-1 | TRBV7-3 | 15 | . | . | TGTGCCAGCAGCTTAGCCCTAGCGACCTGCAATGAGCAGTTCTTC | CASSLALATCNEQFF
TRBJ1-4 | TRBV20-1 | 16 | . | . | TGCAGTGCTAGAGATAATCGGCAGGGATGGGGTGAAAAACTGTTTTTT | CSARDNRQGWGEKLFF
TRBJ2-1 | TRBV9 | 13 | . | . | TGTGCCAGCAACGATCTGGGCCTCAATGAGCAGTTCTTC | CASNDLGLNEQFF
TRBJ2-5 | TRBV28 | 17 | . | TRBD2 | TGTGCCAGCAGTTTATTGGCTAGCGGGGGAGGAAGAGAGACCCAGTACTTC | CASSLLASGGGRETQYF
TRBJ2-1 | TRBV7-9 | 13 | . | . | TGTGCCAGCAGCTTAGCGCCGGGTAGTGAGCAGTTCTTC | CASSLAPGSEQFF
TRBJ2-7 | TRBV12-3/TRBV12-4 | 14 | few | . | TGTGCCAGCAGTTTAGGGGCTAGCGTGGATGAGCAGTACTTC | CASSLGASVDEQYF
TRBJ2-1 | TRBV10-3 | 16 | . | . | TGTGCCATCAGCCCCGACAGGGACTTCTCCTACAATGAGCAGTTCTTC | CAISPDRDFSYNEQFF
TRBJ2-3 | TRBV20-1 | 15 | . | TRBD2 | TGCAGTGCTGTAAGACTAGCGGGGGGCTCAGATACGCAGTATTTT | CSAVRLAGGSDTQYF
TRBJ2-5 | TRBV7-2 | 14 | . | . | TGTGCCAGCAGCTTAAACGGGGACCAAGAGACCCAGTACTTC | CASSLNGDQETQYF
TRBJ2-5 | TRBV6-1 | 13 | . | . | TGTGCCAGCAGTGAAGGGGAAATAGAGACCCAGTACTTC | CASSEGEIETQYF
TRBJ1-5 | TRBV6-5 | 13 | . | . | TGTGCCAGCGCTTATCATGGGGGTCAGCCCCAGCATTTT | CASAYHGGQPQHF
TRBJ2-3 | TRBV11-3 | 12 | few | . | TGTGCCAGCAGCCAATCGGCAGATACGCAGTATTTT | CASSQSADTQYF
TRBJ2-5 | TRBV20-1 | 11 | many | . | TGCAGTGCTAGAGATGTCCAGACCCAGTACTTC | CSARDVQTQYF
TRBJ2-3 | TRBV12-3/TRBV12-4 | 15 | . | . | TGTGCCAGCAGTTCGCCGTCAGGGGTGACGGATACGCAGTATTTT | CASSSPSGVTDTQYF
TRBJ2-6 | TRBV5-1 | 16 | many | TRBD2 | TGCGCCAGCAGCGACAAACTAGCGGCTGGGGCCAACGTCCTGACTTTC | CASSDKLAAGANVLTF
TRBJ2-7 | TRBV7-2 | 15 | . | . | TGTGCCAGCAGCATCCAGGGGGGAGACTCCTGCGAGCAGTACTTC | CASSIQGGDSCEQYF
TRBJ2-3 | TRBV3-1 | 15 | . | . | TGTGCCAGCAGCCGACTCTTTCTCTTCACAGATACGCAGTATTTT | CASSRLFLFTDTQYF
TRBJ1-6 | TRBV7-9 | 16 | once | TRBD1 | TGTGCCAGCAGCTTAGCGTCCGGGACAGATAATTCACCCCTCCACTTT | CASSLASGTDNSPLHF
TRBJ2-5 | TRBV6-5 | 16 | . | TRBD2 | TGTGCCAGCAGATCCCAAAGGGGACTAGCGGGAGAGACCCAGTACTTC | CASRSQRGLAGETQYF
TRBJ2-7 | TRBV11-2 | 13 | few | . | TGTGCCAGCAGCTCCTACAGGGTCCACGAGCAGTACTTC | CASSSYRVHEQYF
TRBJ2-1 | TRBV20-1 | 14 | many | . | TGCAGTGCGACCGGTACCAGCTCCTACAATGAGCAGTTCTTC | CSATGTSSYNEQFF
TRBJ1-2 | TRBV29-1 | 13 | few | . | TGCAGCTGCGGCTCCGCAGGGAACTATGGCTACACCTTC | CSCGSAGNYGYTF
TRBJ2-5 | TRBV18 | 15 | . | . | TGTACCAGCTCACCATTGCGGGGGCTCCAAGAGACCCAGTACTTC | CTSSPLRGLQETQYF
TRBJ2-2 | TRBV7-9 | 14 | . | . | TGTGCCAGCAGCTTAAAAGGGGCAGGCGGGGAGCTGTTTTTT | CASSLKGAGGELFF
TRBJ2-5 | TRBV11-2 | 12 | . | . | TGTGCCATAGGGGGGGCAGGAGAGACCCAGTACTTC | CAIGGAGETQYF
TRBJ1-1 | TRBV21-1 | 20 | few | . | TGTGCCAGCAGCAAAGGCGAAAAAGCACAGGTACACGGCGGGAACACTGAAGCTTTCTTT | CASSKGEKAQVHGGNTEAFF